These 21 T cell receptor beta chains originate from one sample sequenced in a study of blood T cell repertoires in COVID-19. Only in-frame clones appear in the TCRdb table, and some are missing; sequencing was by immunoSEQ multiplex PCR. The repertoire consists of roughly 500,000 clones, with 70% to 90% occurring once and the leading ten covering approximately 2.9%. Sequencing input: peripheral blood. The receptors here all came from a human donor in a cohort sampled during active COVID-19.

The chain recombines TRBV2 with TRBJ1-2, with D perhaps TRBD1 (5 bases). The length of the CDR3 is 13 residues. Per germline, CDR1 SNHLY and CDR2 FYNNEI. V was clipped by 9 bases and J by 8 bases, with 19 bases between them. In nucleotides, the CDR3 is TGTGCCAGAGGGGACTTGCAGGCGGGGGGCTACACCTTC. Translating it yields CARGDLQAGGYTF.

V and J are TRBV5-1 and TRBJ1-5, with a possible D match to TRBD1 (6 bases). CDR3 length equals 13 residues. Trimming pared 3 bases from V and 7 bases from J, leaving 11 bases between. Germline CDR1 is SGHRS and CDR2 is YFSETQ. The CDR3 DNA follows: TGCGCCAGCAGCTGGACACAGGGACAGCCCCAGCATTTT. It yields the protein CASSWTQGQPQHF.

The CDR3: CASSHFGGRDQPQHF. CDR3 DNA sequence: TGCGCCAGCAGCCATTTTGGGGGGAGGGACCAGCCCCAGCATTTT. The chain is built from TRBV4-1 and TRBJ1-5; tentatively, D is TRBD1 (5 bases). Looked up from germline, CDR1 is MGHRA and CDR2 is YSYEKL. The CDR3 is made up of 15 amino acids. V was trimmed by 3 bases and J by 7 bases, leaving 16 bases between them.

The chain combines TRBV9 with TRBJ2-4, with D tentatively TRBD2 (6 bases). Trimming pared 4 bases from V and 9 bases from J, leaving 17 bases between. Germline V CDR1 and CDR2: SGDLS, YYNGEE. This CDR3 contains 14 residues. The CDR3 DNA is TGTGCCAGCAGCCAACCCCCGACCGGGAGCATTCAGTACTTC. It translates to CASSQPPTGSIQYF.

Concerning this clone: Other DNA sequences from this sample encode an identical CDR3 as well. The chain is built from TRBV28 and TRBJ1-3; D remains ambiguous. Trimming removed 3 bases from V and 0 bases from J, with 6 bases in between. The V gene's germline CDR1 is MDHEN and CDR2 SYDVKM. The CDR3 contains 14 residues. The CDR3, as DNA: TGTGCCAGCAGTTTTGGCTTCTCTGGAAACACCATATATTTT. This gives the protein CASSFGFSGNTIYF.

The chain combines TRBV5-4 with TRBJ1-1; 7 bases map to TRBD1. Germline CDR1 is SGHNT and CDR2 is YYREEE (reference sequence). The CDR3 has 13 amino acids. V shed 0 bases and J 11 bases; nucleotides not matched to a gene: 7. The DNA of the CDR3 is TGTGCCAGCAGCTTGGGGGGACAGCCCGTGGCTTTCTTT. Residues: CASSLGGQPVAFF.

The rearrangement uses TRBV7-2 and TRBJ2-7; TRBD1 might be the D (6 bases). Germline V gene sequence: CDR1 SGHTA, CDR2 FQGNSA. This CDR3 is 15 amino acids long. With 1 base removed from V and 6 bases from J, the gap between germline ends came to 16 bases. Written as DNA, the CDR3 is TGTGCCAGCAGCTTAGGGGGGACATCGCTTGGCGAGCAGTACTTC. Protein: CASSLGGTSLGEQYF.

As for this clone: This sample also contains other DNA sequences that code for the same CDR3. CDR3: CASSDREGNQPQHF. The DNA of the CDR3 is TGTGCCAGCAGTGACAGGGAAGGCAATCAGCCCCAGCATTTT. The J gene is TRBJ1-5, the V gene TRBV6-1, with TRBD1 as a possible D gene (5 bases). There are 14 residues in the CDR3. The V gene's germline CDR1 is MNHNS and CDR2 SASEGT. Trimming took off 3 bases at V and 2 bases at J, with 8 bases between the two ends.

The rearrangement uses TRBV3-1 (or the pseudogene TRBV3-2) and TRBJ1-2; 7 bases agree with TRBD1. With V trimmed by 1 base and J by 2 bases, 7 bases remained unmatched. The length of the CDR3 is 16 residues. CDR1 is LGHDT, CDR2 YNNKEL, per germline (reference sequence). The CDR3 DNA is TGTGCCAGCAGCCAAGGAGGTTCAGGGGGGAACTATGGCTACACCTTC. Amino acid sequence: CASSQGGSGGNYGYTF.

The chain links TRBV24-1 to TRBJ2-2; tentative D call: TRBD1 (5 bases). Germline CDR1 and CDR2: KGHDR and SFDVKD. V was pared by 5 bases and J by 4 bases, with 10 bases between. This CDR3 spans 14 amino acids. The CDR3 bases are TGTGCCACCAGTGGGGCAGGGTCCACCGGGGAGCTGTTTTTT. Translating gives CATSGAGSTGELFF.

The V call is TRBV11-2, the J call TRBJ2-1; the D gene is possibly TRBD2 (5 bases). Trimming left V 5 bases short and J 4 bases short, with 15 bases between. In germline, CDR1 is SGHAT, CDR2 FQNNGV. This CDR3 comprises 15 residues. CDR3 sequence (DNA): TGTGCCAGCAGCCCCCTGCCTGGAGGTTACAATGAGCAGTTCTTC. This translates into CASSPLPGGYNEQFF.

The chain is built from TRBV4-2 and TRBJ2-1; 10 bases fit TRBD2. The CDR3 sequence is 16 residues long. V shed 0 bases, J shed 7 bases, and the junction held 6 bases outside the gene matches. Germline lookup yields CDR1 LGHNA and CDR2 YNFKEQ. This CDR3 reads CASSQDSSGSENEQFF. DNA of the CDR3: TGTGCCAGCAGCCAAGACTCTAGCGGGAGTGAAAATGAGCAGTTCTTC.

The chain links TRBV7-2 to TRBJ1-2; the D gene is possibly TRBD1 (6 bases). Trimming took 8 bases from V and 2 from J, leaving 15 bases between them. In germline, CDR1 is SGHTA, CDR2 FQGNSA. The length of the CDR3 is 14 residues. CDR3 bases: TGTGCCAGCGGGACATTTTTAGGAAACTATGGCTACACCTTC. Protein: CASGTFLGNYGYTF.

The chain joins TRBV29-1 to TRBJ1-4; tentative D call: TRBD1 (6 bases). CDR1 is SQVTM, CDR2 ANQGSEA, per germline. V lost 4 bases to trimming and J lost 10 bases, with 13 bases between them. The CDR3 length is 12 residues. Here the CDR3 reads CSVAPGVGKLFF. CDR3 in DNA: TGCAGCGTTGCCCCAGGGGTCGGAAAACTGTTTTTT. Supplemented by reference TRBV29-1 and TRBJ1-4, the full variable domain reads SAVISQKPSRDICQRGTSLTIQCQVDSQVTMMFWYRQQPGQSLTLIATANQGSEATYESGFVIDKFPISRPNLTFSTLTVSNMSPEDSSIYLCSVAPGVGKLFFGSGTQLSVL.

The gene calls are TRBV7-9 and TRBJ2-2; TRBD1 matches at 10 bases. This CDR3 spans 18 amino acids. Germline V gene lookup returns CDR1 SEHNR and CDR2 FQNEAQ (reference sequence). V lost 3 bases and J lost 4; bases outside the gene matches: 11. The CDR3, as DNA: TGTGCCAGCAGCTTGACCCTGCGGGACAGGGGTTCCACCGGGGAGCTGTTTTTT. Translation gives CASSLTLRDRGSTGELFF.

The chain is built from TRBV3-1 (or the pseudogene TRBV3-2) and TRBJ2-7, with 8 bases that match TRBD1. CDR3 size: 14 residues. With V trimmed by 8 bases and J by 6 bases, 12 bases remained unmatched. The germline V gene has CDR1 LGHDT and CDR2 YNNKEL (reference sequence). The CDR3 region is CASRDQGAGGEQYF. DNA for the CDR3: TGTGCCAGCCGTGACCAGGGGGCGGGTGGCGAGCAGTACTTC.

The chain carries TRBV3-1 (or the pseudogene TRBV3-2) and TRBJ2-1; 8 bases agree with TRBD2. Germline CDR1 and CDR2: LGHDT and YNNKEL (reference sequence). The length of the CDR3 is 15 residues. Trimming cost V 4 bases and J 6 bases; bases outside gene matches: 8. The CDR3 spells CASSPHSGTVNEQFF. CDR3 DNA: TGTGCCAGCAGCCCTCATAGCGGGACGGTCAATGAGCAGTTCTTC.

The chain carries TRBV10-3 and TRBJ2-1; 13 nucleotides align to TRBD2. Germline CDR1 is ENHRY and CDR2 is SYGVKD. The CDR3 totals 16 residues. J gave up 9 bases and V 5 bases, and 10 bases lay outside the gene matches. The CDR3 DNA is TGTGCCATCAGTCCTTTAACTAGCGGGGGGGGTAGTGAGCAGTTCTTC. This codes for CAISPLTSGGGSEQFF.

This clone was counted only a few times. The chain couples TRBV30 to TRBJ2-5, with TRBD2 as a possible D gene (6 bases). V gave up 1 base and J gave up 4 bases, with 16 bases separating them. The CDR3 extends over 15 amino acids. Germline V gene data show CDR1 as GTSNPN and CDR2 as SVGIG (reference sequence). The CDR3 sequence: CAWSAGQGSGETQYF. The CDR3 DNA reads TGTGCCTGGAGTGCCGGTCAGGGTAGCGGAGAGACCCAGTACTTC.

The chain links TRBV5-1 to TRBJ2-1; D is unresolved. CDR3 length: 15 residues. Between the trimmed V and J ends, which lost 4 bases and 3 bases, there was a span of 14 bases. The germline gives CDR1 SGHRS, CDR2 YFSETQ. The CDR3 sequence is CASSPGRIYYNEQFF. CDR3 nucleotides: TGCGCCAGCAGCCCTGGGCGAATCTACTACAATGAGCAGTTCTTC. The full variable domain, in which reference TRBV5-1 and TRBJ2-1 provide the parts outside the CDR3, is KAGVTQTPRYLIKTRGQQVTLSCSPISGHRSVSWYQQTPGQGLQFLFEYFSETQRNKGNFPGRFSGRQFSNSRSEMNVSTLELGDSALYLCASSPGRIYYNEQFFGPGTRLTVL.

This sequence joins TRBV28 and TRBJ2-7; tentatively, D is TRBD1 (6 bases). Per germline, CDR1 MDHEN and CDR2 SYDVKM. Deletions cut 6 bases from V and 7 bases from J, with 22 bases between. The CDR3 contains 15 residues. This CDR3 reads CASSFRGGRVGEQYF. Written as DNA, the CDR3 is TGTGCCAGCAGCTTCAGGGGTGGCCGAGTGGGGGAGCAGTACTTC.